Each of the 13 T cell receptor beta chains below was sequenced from the same sample in a study of T-cell reconstitution after alpha-beta-depleted transplantation in children. The authors prepared the TCRbeta library with unique molecular identifiers. TCRdb reanalysed the PCR reads using MiXCR and keeps one entry per CDR3 protein. The sample lists just over 350,000 distinct CDR3 sequences; 10% to 15% were seen once. Source: PBMCs, taken from the stem cell graft. Source of these receptors: a human donor who donated a stem cell graft to a child with Fanconi anemia.

The chain couples TRBV20-1 to TRBJ2-7; tentative D call: TRBD2 (7 bases). CDR1 and CDR2 (germline): DFQATT, SNEGSKA (reference sequence). V lost 5 bases to trimming and J lost 3 bases, with 23 bases between them. There are 16 residues in the CDR3. CDR3 protein: CSAVDSGGTGGYEQYV. As DNA, the CDR3 is TGCAGTGCTGTGGACAGTGGAGGCACGGGGGGCTACGAGCAGTACGTC.

The rearrangement joins TRBV10-3 to TRBJ1-4; possibly TRBD1 for D (6 bases). There are 20 residues in the CDR3. V shed 0 bases and J shed 0 bases, with 20 bases lying between them. Germline CDR1 is ENHRY and CDR2 is SYGVKD. The CDR3 DNA sequence: TGTGCCATCAGTGAGTCGAGGGTCGGACAGAATCTTGCAACTAATGAAAAACTGTTTTTT. The encoded protein is CAISESRVGQNLATNEKLFF.

The chain recombines TRBV28 with TRBJ1-5, with 9 positions matching TRBD1. Losses at the gene ends were 6 bases for V and 2 bases for J; bases not matched to a gene: 5. The germline V gene has CDR1 MDHEN and CDR2 SYDVKM. This CDR3 region has 15 residues. CDR3 residues: CASRRQGGGNQPQHF. CDR3 bases: TGTGCCAGCAGACGACAGGGGGGTGGCAATCAGCCCCAGCATTTT. Together with reference TRBV28 and TRBJ1-5, the CDR3 gives the full variable domain: DVKVTQSSRYLVKRTGEKVFLECVQDMDHENMFWYRQDPGLGLRLIYFSYDVKMKEKGDIPEGYSVSREKKERFSLILESASTNQTSMYLCASRRQGGGNQPQHFGDGTRLSIL.

This clonotype was seen many times. V and J are TRBV12-3 or TRBV12-4 and TRBJ2-1; TRBD1 might be the D (6 bases). V lost 3 bases, J lost 7 bases, and 13 bases lay in between. CDR3 length: 14 residues. The CDR3 protein is CASSLRGLGNEQFF. The CDR3 DNA is TGTGCCAGCAGTTTGAGGGGGTTGGGGAATGAGCAGTTCTTC.

This clonotype was found a few times. CDR3 in amino acids: CASSRRDQKNTEAFF. The CDR3 nucleotides read TGTGCCAGCAGCCGCCGGGACCAAAAGAACACTGAAGCTTTCTTT. V is TRBV7-6 and J is TRBJ1-1; D possibly corresponds to TRBD1 (5 bases). This CDR3 is built from 15 residues. Trimming removed 5 bases from V and 1 base from J, with 14 bases in between. CDR1 SGHVS and CDR2 FNYEAQ come from the germline V gene.

Many counts were recorded for this clonotype. The V and J genes are TRBV7-9 and TRBJ2-5; TRBD1 matches 8 bases. This CDR3 contains 15 residues. V lost 4 bases and J lost 2; bases outside the gene matches: 6. CDR1 is SEHNR and CDR2 is FQNEAQ in the germline V gene (reference sequence). The CDR3 loop reads CASSSTDREQETQYF. The CDR3 DNA reads as TGTGCCAGCAGCTCTACGGACAGGGAACAAGAGACCCAGTACTTC. Full variable domain (missing parts from reference TRBV7-9 and TRBJ2-5): DTGVSQNPRHKITKRGQNVTFRCDPISEHNRLYWYRQTLGQGPEFLTYFQNEAQLEKSRLLSDRFSAERPKGSFSTLEIQRTEQGDSAMYLCASSSTDREQETQYFGPGTRLLVL.

The table lists this clonotype with many counts. The chain employs TRBV9 and TRBJ2-1, with TRBD2 identical over 7 bases. CDR3 length: 15 amino acids. V lost 0 bases to trimming and J lost 3 bases; unmatched junction nucleotides: 3. Germline-derived CDR1 and CDR2 are SGDLS and YYNGEE. The CDR3 is CASSVGGGSYNEQFF. Here the CDR3 DNA reads TGTGCCAGCAGCGTAGGGGGGGGAAGCTACAATGAGCAGTTCTTC.

In its sample, this clonotype was seen a few times. The V gene is TRBV12-3 or TRBV12-4, the J gene TRBJ1-1; a possible D gene is TRBD1 (6 bases). Trimming left V 4 bases short and J 11 bases short, with 14 bases between. The CDR3 length is 12 residues. The CDR3 DNA sequence: TGTGCCAGCAGTTGGGGGGCGCGGAAGGCTTTCTTT. Protein sequence: CASSWGARKAFF.

This clonotype has at least ten counts. This sequence joins TRBV7-2 and TRBJ2-1, with D hard to call. From germline, CDR1 is SGHTA and CDR2 FQGNSA. The ends were cut back, 7 bases at V and 5 bases at J, with 18 bases in the middle. CDR3 size: 15 residues. CDR3 sequence: CASTLFATIDNEQFF. The CDR3 coding sequence is TGTGCCAGCACCCTCTTCGCTACCATCGACAATGAGCAGTTCTTC.

The J gene is TRBJ2-3, the V gene TRBV4-3; 7 bases map to TRBD2. The J segment lost 1 base and the V segment lost 4 bases, leaving 5 bases of the junction unmatched. The germline gives CDR1 LGHNA, CDR2 YSLEER. The CDR3 is 15 residues long. The CDR3 protein is CASSLSGDGTDTQYF. The CDR3 region has the DNA TGCGCCAGCAGCCTGAGCGGGGACGGCACAGATACGCAGTATTTT.

This clonotype was seen many times. The V gene is TRBV9, the J gene TRBJ1-2; D unclear. Trimming shortened V by 4 bases and J by 6 bases, and 22 bases separated the two germline ends. This CDR3 contains 16 residues. Germline lookup yields CDR1 SGDLS and CDR2 YYNGEE. CDR3 DNA: TGTGCCAGCAGCCTCCCGGGCAGCTCTAGGGAGGATGGCTACACCTTC. This codes for CASSLPGSSREDGYTF.

There are a few counts of this clonotype. This chain links TRBV25-1 with TRBJ2-2; 9 bases fit TRBD1. In germline, CDR1 is MGHDK, CDR2 SYGVNS. Trimming cost V 0 bases and J 6 bases; bases outside gene matches: 5. The CDR3 is 16 amino acids. CDR3 DNA: TGTGCCAGCAGTGAATATTTCGGGACAGGGTCCGGGGAGCTGTTTTTT. This sequence encodes CASSEYFGTGSGELFF.

The table lists this clonotype with many counts. The rearrangement joins TRBV5-1 to TRBJ1-5; D is unclear. Trimming removed 2 bases from V and 7 bases from J, with 10 bases in between. Germline CDR1 SGHRS, CDR2 YFSETQ. This CDR3 region has 13 residues. The CDR3 loop is CASSFETGQPQHF. Here the CDR3 DNA reads TGCGCCAGCAGCTTCGAAACCGGCCAGCCCCAGCATTTT.